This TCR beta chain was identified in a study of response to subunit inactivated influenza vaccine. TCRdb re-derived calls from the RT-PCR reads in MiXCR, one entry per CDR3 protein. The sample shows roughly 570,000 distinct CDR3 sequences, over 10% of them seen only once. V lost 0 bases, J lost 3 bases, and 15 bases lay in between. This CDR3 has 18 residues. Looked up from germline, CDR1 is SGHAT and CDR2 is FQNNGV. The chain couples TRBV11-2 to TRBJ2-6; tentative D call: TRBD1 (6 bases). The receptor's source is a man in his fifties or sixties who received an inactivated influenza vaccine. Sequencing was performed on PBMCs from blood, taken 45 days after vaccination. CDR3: CASSLEGGASGGANVLTF. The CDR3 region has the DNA TGTGCCAGCAGCTTAGAAGGGGGAGCAAGTGGTGGGGCCAACGTCCTGACTTTC.